This T cell receptor beta chain emerged from a study of T cells in Graves' hyperthyroidism and ophthalmopathy. Whole-study findings and limits: Among thyroid clonotypes expanded above 0.001, most also appeared in blood.

CDR1 is SGHTA, CDR2 FQGTGA, per germline. The CDR3 sequence is 13 residues long. Thyroid ultrasound and orbital computed tomography, with clinical symptoms and serum thyroxine and TRAb, informed diagnoses. A note on this clonotype: The antigen remains undetermined. One junction end does not reproduce the germline sequence, and a read error may be involved.

TCR beta CDR3 region amplification was performed from RNA transcripts. The HTBI primer set served for first-round RT-PCR of the TCR CDR3. One entry per CDR3 protein results from TCRdb running MiXCR on the multiplex PCR reads. The table includes 750,000 to 950,000 distinct CDR3 sequences, roughly 40% detected once. The J gene is TRBJ2-2, the V gene TRBV7-3; no reliable D call. The sequenced sample was blood. The sequence was obtained from a man between 18 and 29 years old with Graves' hyperthyroidism. DNA of the CDR3: TGCGCCAGCAGCCAAGAAGGACCCGGGGAGCTGTTTTTT. It codes for CASSQEGPGELFF.